This T cell receptor beta chain was retrieved from a study of Ad26.COV2.S vaccination and SARS-CoV-2 variants (dated by TCRdb to the early 2020s). For the wider study: Vaccine-arm donors came from COV1001, a multicentre, randomized, double-blind, placebo-controlled phase I-IIa trial of Ad26.COV2.S in healthy adults. Ad26.COV2.S was administered intramuscularly at a dose of 5x10^10 or 1x10^11 viral particles, either as one shot or as two shots given 56 days apart. Sequencing of the TCRbeta repertoire served to evaluate the specificity and breadth of SARS-CoV-2-reactive T cell receptors following Ad26.COV2.S vaccination. A total of about 30 samples were included in the TCR-sequenced set, comprising about 20 Ad26.COV2.S vaccine recipients, 5 placebo recipients and 8 SARS-CoV-2 convalescent individuals. Trial participants were randomized into five groups of five: low-dose or high-dose Ad26.COV2.S given once or twice, or placebo on both occasions. Throughout the experiments and outcome assessment, investigators stayed blinded to trial group allocation.

From its cysteine to its phenylalanine, the CDR3 spans 23 amino acids. Only CDR3 DNA is held: 69 bases, read in frame from base 1. Sequences LGHDT (CDR1) and YNNKEL (CDR2) are obtained from the germline V gene (reference sequence). V drops 0 bases and J drops 0 bases, leaving 33 bases in between. The treatment or condition label for this specimen denotes: about 20 received Ad26.COV2.S at low or high dose, single or two shots; several received placebo; per-sample allocation not given. For vaccine and placebo recipients, repertoires were sequenced using samples collected on day 63 after the first injection. In Cohort 1b, about 25 adults aged 18-55 years were enrolled at a single site in Boston, USA, between 29 July and 7 August 2020. Ad26.COV2.S consisted of a replication-incompetent adenovirus type 26 vector by which a prefusion-stabilized SARS-CoV-2 spike protein from the original Wuhan strain was expressed.

The immunoSEQ Assay was used to sequence TCRbeta CDR3 regions. After extraction, genomic DNA underwent amplification by bias-controlled multiplex PCR, followed by high-throughput sequencing. The original pipeline was this. Collapsing and filtering of sequences were performed to quantify the absolute abundance of each unique TCRbeta CDR3 region. T cell fraction was estimated by normalizing TCRbeta template counts to usable DNA, with usable DNA measured through amplification of reference genes found in all nucleated cells. Repertoire TCRs were annotated as SARS-CoV-2-specific when V gene, CDR3 amino acid sequence and J gene were exactly matched to a known reactive TCR set. MIRA supplied the reference SARS-CoV-2 TCR set, which was filtered for enrichment in COVID-19-positive ImmuneCODE repertoires so that public or cross-reactive TCRs were removed. Using the MIRA antigens, annotated TCRs were further analysed by specific ORF or by position within an ORF. Breadth was defined as annotated unique rearrangements over total unique productive rearrangements; depth was the summed frequency of those rearrangements. Two-sided Wilcoxon rank-sum tests were used to compare TCR breadth between groups. Held by TCRdb, this immuneACCESS table contains in-frame sequences only and omits some clones. Under half of the omission traces to an unresolved V gene where checked; the cause of the rest is unknown. The V and J calls and the clone size are those of that table, but D and trimming were determined from the DNA. In all, the sample holds 350,000 to 600,000 clones, and 89% of those were seen once. The ten largest clones take up about 1.5% of the sample.

Turning to this clone: The antigen it binds to is not known. Base qualities are not provided; no much larger clone lies one nucleotide away.

Broad study findings and their caveats: Comparing responses between vaccine doses or regimens was not something the study was powered to do. The authors noted that the TCR breadth and depth analyses may have underestimated total T cell responses. Substantial breadth of spike-specific CD8+ and CD4+ T cell responses was reported after vaccination. Vaccine and placebo recipients had similar non-spike TCR breadth, a finding consistent with the vaccine containing only spike. Ad26.COV2.S recipients had higher spike-specific TCR breadth than placebo recipients (P = 0.0014).

Recombination joined TRBV3-1 (or the pseudogene TRBV3-2) with TRBJ2-7, with the D call perhaps TRBD1 or TRBD2, as 5 bases match in each case. This receptor was obtained from a person between 18 and 65 years old who received the Ad26.COV2.S COVID-19 vaccine or a placebo. Source: peripheral blood, taken in a trial of Ad26.COV2.S vaccine versus placebo. The DNA sequence is as follows: TGTGCCAGCAGCCAAGATCTTGGGACCGGATATGTAGCCGGAACGGGCGACTCCTACGAGCAGTACTTC. This yields the protein CASSQDLGTGYVAGTGDSYEQYF.